This T cell receptor beta chain derives from a study of blood T cell repertoires in COVID-19. Germline V gene lookup returns CDR1 KGHSH and CDR2 LQKENI. CDR3 length: 15 amino acids. V dropped 3 bases and J dropped 3; count of bases not matched to a gene: 5. Only in-frame clones appear in the TCRdb table, and some are missing; sequencing was by immunoSEQ multiplex PCR. The sample has hundreds of thousands of clones, 80% to 90% seen once. The sequenced sample consisted of PBMCs or T cells enriched from blood (not recorded which). The chain links TRBV18 to TRBJ1-2; 9 nucleotides agree with TRBD1. This receptor was obtained from a man aged 35-49 years who had recovered from COVID-19. The CDR3 loop reads CASSPQDRGDYGYTF. The CDR3 nucleotides are TGTGCCAGCTCACCTCAGGACAGGGGTGACTATGGCTACACCTTC.